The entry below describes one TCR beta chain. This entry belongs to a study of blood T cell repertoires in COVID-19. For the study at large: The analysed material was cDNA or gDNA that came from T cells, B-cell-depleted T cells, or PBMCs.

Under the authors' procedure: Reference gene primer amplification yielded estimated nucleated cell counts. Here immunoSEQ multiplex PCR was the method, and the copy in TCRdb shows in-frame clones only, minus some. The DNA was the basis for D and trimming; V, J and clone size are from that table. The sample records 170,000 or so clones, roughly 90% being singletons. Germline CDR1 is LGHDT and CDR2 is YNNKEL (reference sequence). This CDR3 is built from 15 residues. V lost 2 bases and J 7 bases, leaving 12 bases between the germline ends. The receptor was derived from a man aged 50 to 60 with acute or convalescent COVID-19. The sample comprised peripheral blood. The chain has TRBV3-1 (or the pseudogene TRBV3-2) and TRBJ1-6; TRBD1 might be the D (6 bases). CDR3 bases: TGTGCCAGCAGCCAACTGCTTACAGGGAATTCACCCCTCCACTTT. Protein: CASSQLLTGNSPLHF.